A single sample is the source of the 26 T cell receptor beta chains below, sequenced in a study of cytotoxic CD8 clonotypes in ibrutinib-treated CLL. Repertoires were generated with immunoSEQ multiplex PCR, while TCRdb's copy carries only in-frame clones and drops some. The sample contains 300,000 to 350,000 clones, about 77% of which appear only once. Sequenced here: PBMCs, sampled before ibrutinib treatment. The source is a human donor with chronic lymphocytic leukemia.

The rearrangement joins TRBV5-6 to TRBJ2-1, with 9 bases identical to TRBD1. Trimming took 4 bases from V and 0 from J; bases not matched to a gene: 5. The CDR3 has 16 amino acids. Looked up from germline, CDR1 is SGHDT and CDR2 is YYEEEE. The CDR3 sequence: CASSGGTGSSYNEQFF. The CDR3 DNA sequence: TGTGCCAGCAGCGGGGGGACAGGGAGCTCCTACAATGAGCAGTTCTTC.

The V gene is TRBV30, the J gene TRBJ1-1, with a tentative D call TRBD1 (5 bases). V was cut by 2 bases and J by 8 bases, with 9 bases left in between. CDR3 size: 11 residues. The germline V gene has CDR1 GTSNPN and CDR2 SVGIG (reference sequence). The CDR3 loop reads CAWSPNREAFF. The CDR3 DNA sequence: TGTGCCTGGAGTCCCAACAGGGAAGCTTTCTTT. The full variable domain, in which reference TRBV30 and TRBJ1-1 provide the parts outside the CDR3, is SQTIHQWPATLVQPVGSPLSLECTVEGTSNPNLYWYRQAAGRGLQLLFYSVGIGQISSEVPQNLSASRPQDRQFILSSKKLLLSDSGFYLCAWSPNREAFFGQGTRLTVV.

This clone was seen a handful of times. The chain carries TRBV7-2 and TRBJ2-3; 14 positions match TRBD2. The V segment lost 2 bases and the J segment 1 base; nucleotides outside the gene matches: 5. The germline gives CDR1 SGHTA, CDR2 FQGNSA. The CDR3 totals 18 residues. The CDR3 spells CASSLQGLAGVGTDTQYF. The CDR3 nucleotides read TGTGCCAGCAGCTTACAGGGACTAGCGGGAGTGGGCACAGATACGCAGTATTTT.

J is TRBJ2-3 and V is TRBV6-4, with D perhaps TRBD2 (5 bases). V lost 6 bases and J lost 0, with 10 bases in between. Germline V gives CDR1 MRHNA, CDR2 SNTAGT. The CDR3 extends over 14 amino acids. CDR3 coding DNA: TGTGCCAGCAGGAACGACTATAGCACAGATACGCAGTATTTT. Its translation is CASRNDYSTDTQYF.

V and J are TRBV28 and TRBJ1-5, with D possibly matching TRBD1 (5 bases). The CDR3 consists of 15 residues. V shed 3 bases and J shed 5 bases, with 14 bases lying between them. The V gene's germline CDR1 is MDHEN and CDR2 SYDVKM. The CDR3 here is CASSFAGGVYQPQHF. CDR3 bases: TGTGCCAGCAGTTTCGCTGGGGGGGTCTATCAGCCCCAGCATTTT.

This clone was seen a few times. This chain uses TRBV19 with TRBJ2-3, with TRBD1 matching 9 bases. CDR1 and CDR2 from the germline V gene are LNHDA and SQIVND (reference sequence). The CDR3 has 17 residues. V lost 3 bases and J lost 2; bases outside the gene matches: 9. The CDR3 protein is CASSMGPGQGITDTQYF. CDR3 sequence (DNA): TGTGCCAGTAGTATGGGTCCCGGACAGGGGATCACAGATACGCAGTATTTT. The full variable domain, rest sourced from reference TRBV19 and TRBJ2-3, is DGGITQSPKYLFRKEGQNVTLSCEQNLNHDAMYWYRQDPGQGLRLIYYSQIVNDFQKGDIAEGYSVSREKKESFPLTVTSAQKNPTAFYLCASSMGPGQGITDTQYFGPGTRLTVL.

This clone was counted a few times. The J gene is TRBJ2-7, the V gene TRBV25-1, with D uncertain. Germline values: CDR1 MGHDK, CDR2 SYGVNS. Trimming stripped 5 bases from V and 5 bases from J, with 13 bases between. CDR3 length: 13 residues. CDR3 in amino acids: CASSIPQSNEQYF. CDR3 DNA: TGTGCCAGCAGTATCCCTCAGTCCAACGAGCAGTACTTC.

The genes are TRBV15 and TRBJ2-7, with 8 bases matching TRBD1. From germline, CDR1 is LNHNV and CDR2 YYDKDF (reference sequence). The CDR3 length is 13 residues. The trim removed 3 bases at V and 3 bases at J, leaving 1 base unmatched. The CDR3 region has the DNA TGTGCCACCAGCAGCGGGACAGGCTACGAGCAGTACTTC. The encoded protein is CATSSGTGYEQYF.

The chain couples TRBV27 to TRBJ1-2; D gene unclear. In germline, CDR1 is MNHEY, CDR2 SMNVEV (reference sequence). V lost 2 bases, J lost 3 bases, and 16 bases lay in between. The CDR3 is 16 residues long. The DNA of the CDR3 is TGTGCCAGCAGTTTAGTTCCTCTCGGCGGATACTATGGCTACACCTTC. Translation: CASSLVPLGGYYGYTF.

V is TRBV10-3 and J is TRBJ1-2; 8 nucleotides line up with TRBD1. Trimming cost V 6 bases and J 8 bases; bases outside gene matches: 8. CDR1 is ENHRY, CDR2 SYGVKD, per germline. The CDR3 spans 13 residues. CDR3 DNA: TGTGCCATCAGCTCTCAGGGGGCCGGCGGCTACACCTTC. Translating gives CAISSQGAGGYTF.

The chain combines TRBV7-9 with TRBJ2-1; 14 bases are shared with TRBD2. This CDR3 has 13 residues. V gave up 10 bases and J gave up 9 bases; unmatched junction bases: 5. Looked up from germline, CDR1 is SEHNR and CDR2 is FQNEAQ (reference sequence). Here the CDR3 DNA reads TGTGCCAACGAGGGACTAGCGGGAGTTGAGCAGTTCTTC. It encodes CANEGLAGVEQFF.

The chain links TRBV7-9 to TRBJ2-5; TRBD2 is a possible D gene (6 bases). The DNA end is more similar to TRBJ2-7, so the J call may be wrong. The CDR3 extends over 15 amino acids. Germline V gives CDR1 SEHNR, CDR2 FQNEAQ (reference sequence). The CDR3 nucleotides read TGTGCCAGCAGCCCACCGTCCGGGAGCCCCCACGAGCAGTACTTC. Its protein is CASSPPSGSPHEQYF.

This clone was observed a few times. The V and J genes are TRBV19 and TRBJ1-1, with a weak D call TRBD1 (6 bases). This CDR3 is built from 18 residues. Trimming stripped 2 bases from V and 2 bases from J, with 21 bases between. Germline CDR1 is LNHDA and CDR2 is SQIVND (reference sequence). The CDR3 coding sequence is TGTGCCAGTAGTATAATTACCAGGGGAAGGATTCCCAACACTGAAGCTTTCTTT. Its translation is CASSIITRGRIPNTEAFF.

The CDR3 protein is CASSYLSGKGYEQYF. In nucleotides, the CDR3 is TGTGCCAGCAGCTATCTTAGCGGGAAAGGCTACGAGCAGTACTTC. The chain recombines TRBV13 with TRBJ2-7; 8 bases are a match to TRBD2. CDR3 length equals 15 residues. The germline V gene encodes CDR1 PRHDT and CDR2 FYEKMQ (reference sequence). With 4 bases clipped from V and 3 bases from J, the junction kept 8 bases outside the gene matches.

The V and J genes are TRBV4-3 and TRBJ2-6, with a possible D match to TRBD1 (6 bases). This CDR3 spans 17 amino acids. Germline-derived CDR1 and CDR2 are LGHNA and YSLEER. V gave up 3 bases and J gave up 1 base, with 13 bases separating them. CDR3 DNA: TGCGCCAGCAGCCAGTGGGGGCGAACTTCTGGGGCCAACGTCCTGACTTTC. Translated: CASSQWGRTSGANVLTF.

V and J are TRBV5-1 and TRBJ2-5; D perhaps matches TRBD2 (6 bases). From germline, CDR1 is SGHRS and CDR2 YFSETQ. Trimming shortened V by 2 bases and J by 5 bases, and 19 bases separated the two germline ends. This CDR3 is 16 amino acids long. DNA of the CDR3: TGCGCCAGCAGCTTTGACGTCGTCGGGAGTCGGGAGACCCAGTACTTC. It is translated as CASSFDVVGSRETQYF.

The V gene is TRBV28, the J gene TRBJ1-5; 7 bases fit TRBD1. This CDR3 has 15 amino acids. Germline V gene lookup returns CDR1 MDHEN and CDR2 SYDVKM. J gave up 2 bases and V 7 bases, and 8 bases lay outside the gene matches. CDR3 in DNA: TGTGCCAGCACCCGACAGGGTGAGGGCAATCAGCCCCAGCATTTT. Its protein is CASTRQGEGNQPQHF.

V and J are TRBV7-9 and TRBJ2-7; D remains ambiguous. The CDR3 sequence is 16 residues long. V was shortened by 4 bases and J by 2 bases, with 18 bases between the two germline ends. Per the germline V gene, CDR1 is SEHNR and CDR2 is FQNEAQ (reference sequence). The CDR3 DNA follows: TGTGCCAGCAGCTCCGTGGGTCCCGGTTTGGCCTACGAGCAGTACTTC. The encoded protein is CASSSVGPGLAYEQYF. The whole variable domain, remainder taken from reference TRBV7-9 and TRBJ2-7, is DTGVSQNPRHKITKRGQNVTFRCDPISEHNRLYWYRQTLGQGPEFLTYFQNEAQLEKSRLLSDRFSAERPKGSFSTLEIQRTEQGDSAMYLCASSSVGPGLAYEQYFGPGTRLTVT.

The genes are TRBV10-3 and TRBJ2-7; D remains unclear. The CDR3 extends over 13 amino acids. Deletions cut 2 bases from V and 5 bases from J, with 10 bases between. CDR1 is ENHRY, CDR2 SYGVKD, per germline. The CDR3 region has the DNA TGTGCCATCAGTGAGAGTCCGGGCCACGAGCAGTACTTC. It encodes CAISESPGHEQYF.

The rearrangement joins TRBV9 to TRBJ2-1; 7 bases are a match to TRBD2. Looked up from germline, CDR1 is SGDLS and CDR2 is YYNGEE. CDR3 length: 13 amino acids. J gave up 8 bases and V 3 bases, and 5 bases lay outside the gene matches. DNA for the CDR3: TGTGCCAGCAGCGGCCAAGCGGGATATGAGCAGTTCTTC. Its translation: CASSGQAGYEQFF.

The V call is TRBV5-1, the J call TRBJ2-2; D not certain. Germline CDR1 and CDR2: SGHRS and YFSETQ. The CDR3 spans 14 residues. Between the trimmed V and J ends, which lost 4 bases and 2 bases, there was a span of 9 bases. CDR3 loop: CASSDTGNTGELFF. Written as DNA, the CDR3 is TGCGCCAGCAGCGATACTGGAAACACCGGGGAGCTGTTTTTT.

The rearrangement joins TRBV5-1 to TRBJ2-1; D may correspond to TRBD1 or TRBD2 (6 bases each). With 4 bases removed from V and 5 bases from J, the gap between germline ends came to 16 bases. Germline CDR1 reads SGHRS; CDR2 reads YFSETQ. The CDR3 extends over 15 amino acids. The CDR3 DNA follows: TGCGCCAGCAGCGGGGGCTGGGGACTGGACAATGAGCAGTTCTTC. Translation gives CASSGGWGLDNEQFF.

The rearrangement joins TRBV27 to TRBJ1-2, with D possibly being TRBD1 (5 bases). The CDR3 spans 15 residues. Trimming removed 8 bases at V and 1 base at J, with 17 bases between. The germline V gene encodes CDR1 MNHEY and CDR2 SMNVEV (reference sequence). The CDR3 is CASSPWAGSNYGYTF. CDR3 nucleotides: TGTGCCAGCTCCCCTTGGGCAGGGAGTAACTATGGCTACACCTTC.

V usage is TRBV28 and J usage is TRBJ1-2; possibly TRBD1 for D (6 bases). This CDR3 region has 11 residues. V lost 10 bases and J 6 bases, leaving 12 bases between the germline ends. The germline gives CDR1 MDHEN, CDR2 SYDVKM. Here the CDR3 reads CATKQGDGYTF. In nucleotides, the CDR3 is TGTGCCACCAAACAGGGAGATGGCTACACCTTC.

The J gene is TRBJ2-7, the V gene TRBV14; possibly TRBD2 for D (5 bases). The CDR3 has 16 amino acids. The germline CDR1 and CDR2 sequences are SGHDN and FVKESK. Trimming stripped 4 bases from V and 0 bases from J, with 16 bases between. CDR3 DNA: TGTGCCAGCAGCCGAACGGACGGAGGCGACTCCTACGAGCAGTACTTC. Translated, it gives CASSRTDGGDSYEQYF.

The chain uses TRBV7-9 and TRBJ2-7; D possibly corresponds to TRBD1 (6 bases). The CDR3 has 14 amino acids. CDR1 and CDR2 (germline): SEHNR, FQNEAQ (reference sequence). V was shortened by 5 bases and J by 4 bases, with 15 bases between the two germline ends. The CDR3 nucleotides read TGTGCCAGCAGCGCGACAGGAGGTAAATACGAGCAGTACTTC. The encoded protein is CASSATGGKYEQYF. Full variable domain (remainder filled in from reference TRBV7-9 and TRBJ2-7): DTGVSQNPRHKITKRGQNVTFRCDPISEHNRLYWYRQTLGQGPEFLTYFQNEAQLEKSRLLSDRFSAERPKGSFSTLEIQRTEQGDSAMYLCASSATGGKYEQYFGPGTRLTVT.